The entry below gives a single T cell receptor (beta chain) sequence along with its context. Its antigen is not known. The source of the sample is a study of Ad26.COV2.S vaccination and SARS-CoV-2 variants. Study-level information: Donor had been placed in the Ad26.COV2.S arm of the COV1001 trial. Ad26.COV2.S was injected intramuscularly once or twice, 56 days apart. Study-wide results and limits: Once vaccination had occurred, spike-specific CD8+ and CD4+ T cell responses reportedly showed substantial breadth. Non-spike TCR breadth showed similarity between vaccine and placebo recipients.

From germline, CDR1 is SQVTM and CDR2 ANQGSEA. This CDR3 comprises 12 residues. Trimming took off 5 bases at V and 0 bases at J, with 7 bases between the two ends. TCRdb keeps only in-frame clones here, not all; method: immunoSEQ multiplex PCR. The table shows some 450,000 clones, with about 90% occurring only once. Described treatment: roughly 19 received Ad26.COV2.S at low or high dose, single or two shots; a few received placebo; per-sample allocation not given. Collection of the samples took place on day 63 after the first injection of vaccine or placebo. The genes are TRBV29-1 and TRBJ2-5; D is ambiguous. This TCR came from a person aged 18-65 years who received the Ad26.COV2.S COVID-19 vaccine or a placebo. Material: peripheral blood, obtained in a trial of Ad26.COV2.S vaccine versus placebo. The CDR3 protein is CSVSRNQETQYF. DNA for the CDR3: TGCAGCGTTTCGAGAAACCAAGAGACCCAGTACTTC.